The rows below give T cell receptor beta chains drawn from one sample of a study of T-cell reconstitution after alpha-beta-depleted transplantation in children. Via MiXCR, TCRdb re-called the PCR reads, giving one row per CDR3 protein. The sample lists about 610,000 distinct CDR3 sequences; approximately 10% were seen once. The source was PBMCs from the stem cell graft donor, collected from the stem cell graft. Receptor source: a human donor who donated a stem cell graft to a child with acute myeloid leukemia. The CDR3 runs from the conserved cysteine through the conserved F or W. Clone size is shown for a subset of rows, as once, few, many or a class of expanded clone.

>-|TRBJ2-5|TRBV20-1|13
CSAQRGGRETQYF
>-|TRBJ2-7|TRBV29-1|14
CSVGSGTATYEQYF
>many|TRBJ2-7|TRBV5-1|17
CASSTGLAGMGSYEQYF
>-|TRBJ2-1|TRBV6-2/TRBV6-3|17
CASSYPRLAGDRNEQFF
>-|TRBJ1-1|TRBV7-2|14
CASSFPRVAIEAFF
>many|TRBJ2-7|TRBV6-5|15
CASSYAGTGAYEQYF
>many|TRBJ2-4|TRBV12-3/TRBV12-4|13
CATGWAAKNIQYF
>-|TRBJ1-3|TRBV12-3/TRBV12-4|16
CASTLGAGGSGNTIYF
>-|TRBJ1-4|TRBV5-1|19
CASSRVPGQAASTNEKLFF
>many|TRBJ2-3|TRBV7-9|17
CASSAQQGTPRTDTQYF
>-|TRBJ2-5|TRBV30|13
CAWSGSFQETQYF
>-|TRBJ2-1|TRBV29-1|18
CSVWNPSGSGGSYNEQFF
>-|TRBJ2-1|TRBV5-1|16
CASSPGTALGYNEQFF
>-|-|TRBV12-3/TRBV12-4|14
CASTVGLATYEQFF
>few|TRBJ1-1|TRBV6-1|14
CASKSPGLNTEAFF
>few|TRBJ2-4|TRBV20-1|16
CSAPENTGAAKNIQYF
>few|TRBJ1-4|TRBV5-1|16
CASSVLGPTTNEKLFF
>-|TRBJ2-1|TRBV5-5|12
CASSPEYNEQFF
>many|TRBJ2-3|TRBV7-6|17
CASSLGVATISTDTQYF
>-|TRBJ1-2|TRBV2|11
CASSRDSGRTF
>-|TRBJ2-1|TRBV4-3|19
CASSQDATRLAGDINEQFF
>few|TRBJ2-1|TRBV20-1|11
CSAVSDSEQFF
>many|TRBJ1-5|TRBV7-8|12
CASSLRDQPQHF
>many|TRBJ2-7|TRBV29-1|11
CSVGSTYEQYF
>few|TRBJ2-2|TRBV9|15
CASSVRAGVAGELFF
>many|TRBJ2-1|TRBV7-2|14
CASSRTSGNGEQFF
>-|TRBJ2-5|TRBV2|14
CASSVDRGQETQYF
>many|TRBJ2-3|TRBV6-1|16
CASTHSGGGRSDTQYF
>-|TRBJ2-4|TRBV12-3/TRBV12-4|16
CASSLGRPLAKNIQYF
>-|TRBJ2-7|TRBV2|14
CASKEGGGSYEQYF
>few|TRBJ1-4|TRBV20-1|13
CSARATGNEKLFF
>many|TRBJ1-1|TRBV7-2|15
CASSATGTGNTEAFF
>-|TRBJ1-1|TRBV3-1|17
CASSPGGKIVGDTEAFF
>few|TRBJ2-6|TRBV7-2|16
CASSSPGRSGANVLTF
>-|TRBJ2-5|TRBV29-1|13
CSVDERLRETQYF
>-|TRBJ2-2|TRBV20-1|14
CSASKRGNTGELFF
>-|TRBJ2-1|TRBV18|16
CASRLMGLAGEDEQFF
>few|TRBJ2-7|TRBV20-1|13
CRGHTRGWPPEYF
>many|TRBJ1-5|TRBV15|14
CATSRGGPNRPQHF
>few|TRBJ2-7|TRBV3-1|15
CASSHLARSSYEQYF
>few|TRBJ2-1|TRBV20-1|15
CSARLRQGAQIEQFF
>many|TRBJ2-3|TRBV9|12
CASSVAADTQYF
>many|TRBJ1-5|TRBV12-3/TRBV12-4|14
CASSLAGDGQPQHF
>-|TRBJ1-1|TRBV20-1|12
CSAQRVGTEAFF
>-|TRBJ1-4|TRBV20-1|16
CSARDRRVSGNEKLFF
>-|TRBJ1-2|TRBV21-1|13
CASSAASPWGYTF
>many|TRBJ2-3|TRBV18|16
CASSPKGQGGTDTQYF
>few|TRBJ2-3|TRBV20-1|15
CSAKSGTSSTDTQYF
>-|TRBJ2-7|TRBV10-3|16
CAISVEDWGRRGEQYF